Listed below are T cell receptor beta chains from one sample, sequenced in a study of shared clonotypes between healthy human individuals. The assay was immunoSEQ multiplex PCR, and TCRdb's table has in-frame clones only and misses some. The repertoire holds about 2.1 million clones, about 93% seen once, with 1.5% to 2% in the top ten. Material: naive CD8+ T cells from PBMCs. The receptors were gathered from a man aged 18 to 35 in good health. Some clones in this sample may be carry-over from other donors' samples. Both conserved end residues are part of each CDR3. D genes are given only for firm matches. Expanded clones are given a class, and other clones once, few, many or no size at all.

v_call: TRBV7-3
cdr3_length: 16
j_call: TRBJ2-1
clone_size: NA
d_call: TRBD1
cdr3_nt: TGTGCCAGCAGCACCGGACAGGGGGAGAACTACAATGAGCAGTTCTTC
cdr3_aa: CASSTGQGENYNEQFF

v_call: TRBV15
cdr3_length: 16
j_call: TRBJ2-3
clone_size: NA
d_call: TRBD1
cdr3_nt: TGTGCCACCAGCGCTCGCCCAACAGGGGACAGAGATACGCAGTATTTT
cdr3_aa: CATSARPTGDRDTQYF

v_call: TRBV19
cdr3_length: 12
j_call: TRBJ2-3
clone_size: NA
d_call: NA
cdr3_nt: TGTGCCAGTAGCACCGGCGGGGATACGCAGTATTTT
cdr3_aa: CASSTGGDTQYF

v_call: TRBV4-3
cdr3_length: 15
j_call: TRBJ1-3
clone_size: NA
d_call: NA
cdr3_nt: TGCGCCAGCAGCCGACTGCTGAGCTCTGGAAACACCATATATTTT
cdr3_aa: CASSRLLSSGNTIYF

v_call: TRBV6-1
cdr3_length: 10
j_call: TRBJ1-1
clone_size: NA
d_call: NA
cdr3_nt: TGTGCCAGCAGGGACCTTGAAGCTTTCTTT
cdr3_aa: CASRDLEAFF

v_call: TRBV6-5
cdr3_length: 15
j_call: TRBJ1-2
clone_size: NA
d_call: NA
cdr3_nt: TGTGCCAGCAGCTACGCGGCAGGGGCCCCGTATGGCTACACCTTC
cdr3_aa: CASSYAAGAPYGYTF

v_call: TRBV6-5
cdr3_length: 14
j_call: TRBJ1-1
clone_size: NA
d_call: NA
cdr3_nt: TGTGCCAGCAGTTTGGGGGAGGGGAACACTGAAGCTTTCTTT
cdr3_aa: CASSLGEGNTEAFF

v_call: TRBV7-8
cdr3_length: 13
j_call: TRBJ2-1
clone_size: once
d_call: TRBD2
cdr3_nt: TGTGCCAGCAGCTCAGCGCAGCGGGAGGAGCAGTTCTTC
cdr3_aa: CASSSAQREEQFF

v_call: TRBV28
cdr3_length: 16
j_call: TRBJ1-5
clone_size: few
d_call: TRBD1
cdr3_nt: TGTGCCAGCAGTTTTGAAGGGGGCAGGAGCAATCAGCCCCAGCATTTT
cdr3_aa: CASSFEGGRSNQPQHF

v_call: TRBV4-1
cdr3_length: 14
j_call: TRBJ2-7
clone_size: once
d_call: NA
cdr3_nt: TGCGCCAGCAGCCAAGTAGGGGGCGGGGACGAGCAGTACTTC
cdr3_aa: CASSQVGGGDEQYF

v_call: TRBV29-1
cdr3_length: 10
j_call: TRBJ1-2
clone_size: NA
d_call: NA
cdr3_nt: TGCAGCGCCCAACACGGTAACTACACCTTC
cdr3_aa: CSAQHGNYTF

v_call: TRBV28
cdr3_length: 13
j_call: TRBJ1-4
clone_size: NA
d_call: NA
cdr3_nt: TGTGCTACCCGAGGTTGGGGCCTAGGGGGGCCTTTTTTT
cdr3_aa: CATRGWGLGGPFF

v_call: TRBV6-5
cdr3_length: 15
j_call: TRBJ2-5
clone_size: NA
d_call: TRBD2
cdr3_nt: TGTGCCAGCAGTTCGCTTAGCGGGACCCAAGAGACCCAGTACTTC
cdr3_aa: CASSSLSGTQETQYF

v_call: TRBV9
cdr3_length: 16
j_call: TRBJ2-6
clone_size: NA
d_call: NA
cdr3_nt: TGTGCCAGCAGCGTAGTCTTGGTCGGGGGGGCCAACGTCCTGACTTTC
cdr3_aa: CASSVVLVGGANVLTF

v_call: TRBV7-6
cdr3_length: 14
j_call: TRBJ1-1
clone_size: once
d_call: NA
cdr3_nt: TGTGCCAGCAGCTTAGACCGGTTGAACACTGAAGCTTTCTTT
cdr3_aa: CASSLDRLNTEAFF

v_call: TRBV7-3
cdr3_length: 14
j_call: TRBJ2-5
clone_size: once
d_call: NA
cdr3_nt: TGTGCCAGCAGCTTAACAGGGTTCGGGGAGACCCAGTACTTC
cdr3_aa: CASSLTGFGETQYF

v_call: TRBV28
cdr3_length: 16
j_call: TRBJ2-1
clone_size: NA
d_call: TRBD2
cdr3_nt: TGTGCCAGCAGGCGAAAAGGGGGACTAGCGGTCGATGAGCAGTTCTTC
cdr3_aa: CASRRKGGLAVDEQFF

v_call: TRBV9
cdr3_length: 16
j_call: TRBJ2-3
clone_size: NA
d_call: TRBD2
cdr3_nt: TGTGCCAGCAGCGTCCAACTAGCGGGAGGGACAGATACGCAGTATTTT
cdr3_aa: CASSVQLAGGTDTQYF

v_call: TRBV29-1
cdr3_length: 15
j_call: TRBJ2-5
clone_size: NA
d_call: TRBD1
cdr3_nt: TGCAGCGTTGAAACAGGGGAGATGGCGCAAGAGACCCAGTACTTC
cdr3_aa: CSVETGEMAQETQYF

v_call: TRBV27
cdr3_length: 16
j_call: TRBJ2-7
clone_size: NA
d_call: TRBD1
cdr3_nt: TGTGCCAGCAGTTTCTCGAGGACAGGGGTCTCCTACGAGCAGTACTTC
cdr3_aa: CASSFSRTGVSYEQYF

v_call: TRBV27
cdr3_length: 15
j_call: TRBJ1-5
clone_size: NA
d_call: NA
cdr3_nt: TGTGCCAGCAGTTTATCGGGGTATAGCAATCAGCCCCAGCATTTT
cdr3_aa: CASSLSGYSNQPQHF

v_call: TRBV29-1
cdr3_length: 14
j_call: TRBJ1-5
clone_size: NA
d_call: TRBD1
cdr3_nt: TGCAGCGTAGCAGACAGGGGGCGAGGACAGCCCCAGCATTTT
cdr3_aa: CSVADRGRGQPQHF

v_call: TRBV7-9
cdr3_length: 14
j_call: TRBJ1-1
clone_size: NA
d_call: NA
cdr3_nt: TGTGCCAGCAGCTTCGGGGGGCGCGTCACTGAAGCTTTCTTT
cdr3_aa: CASSFGGRVTEAFF

v_call: TRBV7-8
cdr3_length: 18
j_call: TRBJ2-1
clone_size: NA
d_call: TRBD2
cdr3_nt: TGTGCCAGCAGCGGTAATGAGTGGGTAGCGGGAGGGTGGAATGAGCAGTTCTTC
cdr3_aa: CASSGNEWVAGGWNEQFF

v_call: TRBV27
cdr3_length: 16
j_call: TRBJ1-1
clone_size: NA
d_call: NA
cdr3_nt: TGTGCCAGCAGTTTATCCCCGCGGGGGTCATACACTGAAGCTTTCTTT
cdr3_aa: CASSLSPRGSYTEAFF

v_call: TRBV6-1
cdr3_length: 13
j_call: TRBJ2-7
clone_size: NA
d_call: TRBD1
cdr3_nt: TGTGCCAGCAGCCCCGGACAGGTCTACGAGCAGTACTTC
cdr3_aa: CASSPGQVYEQYF

v_call: TRBV9
cdr3_length: 15
j_call: TRBJ2-7
clone_size: NA
d_call: NA
cdr3_nt: TGTGCCAGCAGCGTAGCGGAGAATCCGGTCTACGAGCAGTACTTC
cdr3_aa: CASSVAENPVYEQYF

v_call: TRBV7-9
cdr3_length: 17
j_call: TRBJ1-5
clone_size: NA
d_call: NA
cdr3_nt: TGTGCCAGCAGCTCATCCCGGGAGATCTATAGCAATCAGCCCCAGCATTTT
cdr3_aa: CASSSSREIYSNQPQHF

v_call: TRBV28
cdr3_length: 17
j_call: TRBJ1-2
clone_size: NA
d_call: NA
cdr3_nt: TGTGCCAGCAGTTCAAATCGGATAGACCCATCTAACTATGGCTACACCTTC
cdr3_aa: CASSSNRIDPSNYGYTF

v_call: TRBV27
cdr3_length: 13
j_call: TRBJ2-7
clone_size: NA
d_call: TRBD2
cdr3_nt: TGTGCCAGCAGTTTCGGGAGGGCCTACGAGCAGTACTTC
cdr3_aa: CASSFGRAYEQYF

v_call: TRBV27
cdr3_length: 17
j_call: TRBJ2-7
clone_size: NA
d_call: TRBD2
cdr3_nt: TGTGCCAGCAGTTTACAATCAATACTAGCGGGAGGGCACGAGCAGTACTTC
cdr3_aa: CASSLQSILAGGHEQYF

v_call: TRBV5-6
cdr3_length: 14
j_call: TRBJ2-7
clone_size: NA
d_call: TRBD1
cdr3_nt: TGTGCCAGCACCATGGGACAGACTGTCTACGAGCAGTACTTC
cdr3_aa: CASTMGQTVYEQYF

v_call: TRBV6-1
cdr3_length: 14
j_call: TRBJ2-2
clone_size: NA
d_call: NA
cdr3_nt: TGTGCCAGCAGAGAAGGGGTGTACACCGGGGAGCTGTTTTTT
cdr3_aa: CASREGVYTGELFF

v_call: TRBV27
cdr3_length: 15
j_call: TRBJ2-7
clone_size: NA
d_call: TRBD1
cdr3_nt: TGTGCCAGCAGTTGGACCGGGACAGGGGTATACGAGCAGTACTTC
cdr3_aa: CASSWTGTGVYEQYF

v_call: TRBV10-2
cdr3_length: 14
j_call: TRBJ2-7
clone_size: NA
d_call: NA
cdr3_nt: TGCGCCAGCAGTGAAGGTGTAGAAGTCTACGAGCAGTACTTC
cdr3_aa: CASSEGVEVYEQYF

v_call: TRBV13
cdr3_length: 16
j_call: TRBJ2-1
clone_size: NA
d_call: TRBD2
cdr3_nt: TGTGCCAGCAGCTTGGCGGGAGTGAGCTCCTACAATGAGCAGTTCTTC
cdr3_aa: CASSLAGVSSYNEQFF

v_call: TRBV7-9
cdr3_length: 16
j_call: TRBJ1-2
clone_size: NA
d_call: NA
cdr3_nt: TGTGCCAGCAGCTTATCGCTAAACAGGGTAGAAGGTGGCTACACCTTC
cdr3_aa: CASSLSLNRVEGGYTF

v_call: TRBV19
cdr3_length: 15
j_call: TRBJ1-1
clone_size: NA
d_call: TRBD1
cdr3_nt: TGTGCCAGTACACTGACAGGGATGTATACCCCGGGGGCTTTCTTT
cdr3_aa: CASTLTGMYTPGAFF

v_call: TRBV28
cdr3_length: 16
j_call: TRBJ1-1
clone_size: NA
d_call: TRBD1
cdr3_nt: TGTGCCAGCAGTTTAGGGGACAGGGACATGAACACTGAAGCTTTCTTT
cdr3_aa: CASSLGDRDMNTEAFF

v_call: TRBV7-3
cdr3_length: 19
j_call: TRBJ2-1
clone_size: NA
d_call: TRBD2
cdr3_nt: TGTGCCAGCAGCCCAAATTCCCCTAGCGGGAGTCTTGGCGGCAATGAGCAGTTCTTC
cdr3_aa: CASSPNSPSGSLGGNEQFF

v_call: TRBV27
cdr3_length: 19
j_call: TRBJ2-2
clone_size: NA
d_call: TRBD2
cdr3_nt: TGTGCCAGCAGTTCCCCCCGTATTAGCGGGAGGGAGAACACCGGGGAGCTGTTTTTT
cdr3_aa: CASSSPRISGRENTGELFF

v_call: TRBV27
cdr3_length: 13
j_call: TRBJ2-1
clone_size: NA
d_call: NA
cdr3_nt: TGTGCCAGCAGTTTATCGGAGATACATGAGCAGTTCTTC
cdr3_aa: CASSLSEIHEQFF

v_call: TRBV19
cdr3_length: 13
j_call: TRBJ1-2
clone_size: NA
d_call: NA
cdr3_nt: TGTGCCAGTAGTAGGGGGTTCGACTATGGCTACACCTTC
cdr3_aa: CASSRGFDYGYTF

v_call: TRBV9
cdr3_length: 16
j_call: TRBJ2-1
clone_size: NA
d_call: TRBD1
cdr3_nt: TGTGCCAGCAGCGCCTGGGGGACAGGGGGCCTCAATGAGCAGTTCTTC
cdr3_aa: CASSAWGTGGLNEQFF

v_call: TRBV5-1
cdr3_length: 12
j_call: TRBJ2-7
clone_size: NA
d_call: NA
cdr3_nt: TGCGCCAGCAGCCTAACTCTCTACGAGCAGTACTTC
cdr3_aa: CASSLTLYEQYF

v_call: TRBV9
cdr3_length: 16
j_call: TRBJ2-3
clone_size: NA
d_call: TRBD2
cdr3_nt: TGTGCCAGCAGCGTAGGCCCAGCGGGAGAGACAGATACGCAGTATTTT
cdr3_aa: CASSVGPAGETDTQYF